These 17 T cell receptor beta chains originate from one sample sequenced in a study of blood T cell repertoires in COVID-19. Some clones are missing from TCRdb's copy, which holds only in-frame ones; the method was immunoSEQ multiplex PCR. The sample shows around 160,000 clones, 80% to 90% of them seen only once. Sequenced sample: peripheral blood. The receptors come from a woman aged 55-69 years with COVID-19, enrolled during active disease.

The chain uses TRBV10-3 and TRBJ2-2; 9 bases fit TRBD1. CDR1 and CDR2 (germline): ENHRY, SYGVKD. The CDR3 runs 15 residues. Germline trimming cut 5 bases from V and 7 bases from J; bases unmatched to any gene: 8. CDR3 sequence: CAISSLQGAGGELFF. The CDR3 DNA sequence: TGTGCCATCAGTTCCTTACAGGGGGCGGGCGGGGAGCTGTTTTTT.

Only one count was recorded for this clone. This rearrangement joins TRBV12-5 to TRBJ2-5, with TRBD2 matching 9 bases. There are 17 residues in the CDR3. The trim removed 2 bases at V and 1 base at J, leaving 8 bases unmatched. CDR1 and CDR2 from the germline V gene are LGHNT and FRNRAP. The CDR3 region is CASGLTTGTSFQETQYF. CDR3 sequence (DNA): TGTGCTAGTGGTTTGACAACCGGGACTAGCTTCCAAGAGACCCAGTACTTC.

The CDR3 DNA sequence: TGTGCCAGCAGCAAGGACAGGGAACTCCCGCACTATGGCTACACCTTC. This sequence encodes CASSKDRELPHYGYTF. The rearrangement joins TRBV5-6 to TRBJ1-2; 8 bases line up with TRBD1. The CDR3 runs to 16 residues. Germline V lookup: CDR1 SGHDT, CDR2 YYEEEE. With V trimmed by 4 bases and J by 3 bases, 11 bases remained unmatched.

CDR3 sequence reads: CASSLPSESPLHF. CDR3 nucleotide sequence: TGTGCCAGCAGCTTACCGTCCGAGTCACCCCTCCACTTT. The V call is TRBV7-9, the J call TRBJ1-6, with D unresolved. The CDR3 covers 13 residues. V lost 2 bases, J lost 10 bases, and 9 bases lay in between. Germline lookup yields CDR1 SEHNR and CDR2 FQNEAQ (reference sequence).

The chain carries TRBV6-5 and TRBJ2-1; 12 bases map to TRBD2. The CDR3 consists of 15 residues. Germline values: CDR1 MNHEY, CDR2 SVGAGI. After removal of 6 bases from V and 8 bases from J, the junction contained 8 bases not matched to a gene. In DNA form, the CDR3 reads TGTGCCAGCAGCCTAGCGGGGGGGTACGACGATGAGCAGTTCTTC. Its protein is CASSLAGGYDDEQFF.

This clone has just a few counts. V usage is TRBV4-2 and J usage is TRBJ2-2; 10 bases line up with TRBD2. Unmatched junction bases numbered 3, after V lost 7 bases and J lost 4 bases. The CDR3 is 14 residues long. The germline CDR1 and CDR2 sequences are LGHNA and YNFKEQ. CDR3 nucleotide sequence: TGTGCCAGCACCAAGCGGGGGGGCACCGGGGAGCTGTTTTTT. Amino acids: CASTKRGGTGELFF.

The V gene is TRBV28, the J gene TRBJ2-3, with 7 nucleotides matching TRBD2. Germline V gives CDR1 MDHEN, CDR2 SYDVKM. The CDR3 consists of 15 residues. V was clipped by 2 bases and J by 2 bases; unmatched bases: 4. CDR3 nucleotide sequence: TGTGCCAGCAGTTTAGCGGGGGATATCACAGATACGCAGTATTTT. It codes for CASSLAGDITDTQYF.

The CDR3 region has the DNA TGTGCCAGCAGCGTGGCCGCGGGGAGGAGCTCCTACGAGCAGTACTTC. Translation gives CASSVAAGRSSYEQYF. The chain has TRBV9 and TRBJ2-7; possible D gene TRBD2, 6 bases. The CDR3 loop spans 16 amino acids. Looked up from germline, CDR1 is SGDLS and CDR2 is YYNGEE. The V end was cut by 2 bases, the J end by 0 bases, with 15 bases between.

CDR3 in amino acids: CASSQGTSGALVSYEQYF. The DNA for the CDR3 is TGCGCCAGCAGCCAAGGGACTAGCGGGGCCCTAGTCTCCTACGAGCAGTACTTC. This chain links TRBV4-3 with TRBJ2-7; the match to TRBD2 covers 12 bases. CDR3 length: 18 residues. The junction had 7 bases not matched to a gene; V was cut back by 1 base and J by 0 bases. The germline CDR1 and CDR2 sequences are LGHNA and YSLEER.

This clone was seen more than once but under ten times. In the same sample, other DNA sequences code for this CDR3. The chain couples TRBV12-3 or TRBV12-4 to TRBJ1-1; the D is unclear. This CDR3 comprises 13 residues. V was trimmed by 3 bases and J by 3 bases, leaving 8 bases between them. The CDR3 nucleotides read TGTGCCAGCAGTTTCGATAAGCACACTGAAGCTTTCTTT. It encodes CASSFDKHTEAFF.

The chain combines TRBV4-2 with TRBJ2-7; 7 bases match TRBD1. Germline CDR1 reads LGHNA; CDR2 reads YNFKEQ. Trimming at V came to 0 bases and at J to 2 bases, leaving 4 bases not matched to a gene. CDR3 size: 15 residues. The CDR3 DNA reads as TGTGCCAGCAGCCAAGATCGGCAGGGGGCCTACGAGCAGTACTTC. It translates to CASSQDRQGAYEQYF.

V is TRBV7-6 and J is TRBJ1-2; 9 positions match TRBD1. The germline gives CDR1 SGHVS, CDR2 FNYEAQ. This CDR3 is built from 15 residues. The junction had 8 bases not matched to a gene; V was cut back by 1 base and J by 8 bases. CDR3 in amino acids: CASSLGDRDLGGYTF. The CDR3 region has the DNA TGTGCCAGCAGCTTAGGGGACAGGGATTTGGGAGGCTACACCTTC.

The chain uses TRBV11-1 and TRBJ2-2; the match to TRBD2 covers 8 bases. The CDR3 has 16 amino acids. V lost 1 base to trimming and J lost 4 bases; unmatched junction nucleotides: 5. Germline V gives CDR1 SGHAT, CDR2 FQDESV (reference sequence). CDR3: CASSLDGGAGTGELFF. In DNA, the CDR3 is TGTGCCAGCAGCTTAGACGGGGGGGCTGGCACCGGGGAGCTGTTTTTT.

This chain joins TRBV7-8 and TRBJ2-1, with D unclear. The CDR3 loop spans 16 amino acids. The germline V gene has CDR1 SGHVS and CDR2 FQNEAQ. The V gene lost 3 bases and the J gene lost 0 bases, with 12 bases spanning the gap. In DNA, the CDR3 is TGTGCCAGCAGCTTTAAAATGGTGAGCTCCTACAATGAGCAGTTCTTC. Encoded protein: CASSFKMVSSYNEQFF. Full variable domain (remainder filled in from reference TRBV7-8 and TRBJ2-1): GAGVSQSPRYKVAKRGQDVALRCDPISGHVSLFWYQQALGQGPEFLTYFQNEAQLDKSGLPSDRFFAERPEGSVSTLKIQRTQQEDSAVYLCASSFKMVSSYNEQFFGPGTRLTVL.

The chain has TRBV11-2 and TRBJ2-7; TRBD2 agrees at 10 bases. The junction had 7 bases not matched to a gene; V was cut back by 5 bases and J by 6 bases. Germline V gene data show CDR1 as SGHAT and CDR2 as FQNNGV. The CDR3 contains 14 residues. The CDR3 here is CASSPSGGEAEQYF. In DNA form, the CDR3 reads TGTGCCAGCAGCCCTAGCGGGGGCGAGGCCGAGCAGTACTTC.

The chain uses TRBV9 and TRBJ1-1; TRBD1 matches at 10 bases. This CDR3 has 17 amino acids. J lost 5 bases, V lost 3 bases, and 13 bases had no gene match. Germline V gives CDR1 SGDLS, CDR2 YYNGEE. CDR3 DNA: TGTGCCAGCAGCGCGCCGATCCGGGACAGGGGTGTGACTGAAGCTTTCTTT. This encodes CASSAPIRDRGVTEAFF. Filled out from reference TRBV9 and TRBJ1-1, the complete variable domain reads DSGVTQTPKHLITATGQRVTLRCSPRSGDLSVYWYQQSLDQGLQFLIQYYNGEERAKGNILERFSAQQFPDLHSELNLSSLELGDSALYFCASSAPIRDRGVTEAFFGQGTRLTVV.

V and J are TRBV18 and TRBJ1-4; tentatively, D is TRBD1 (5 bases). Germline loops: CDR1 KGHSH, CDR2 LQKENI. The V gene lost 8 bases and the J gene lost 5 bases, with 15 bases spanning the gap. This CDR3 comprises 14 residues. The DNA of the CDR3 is TGTGCCAGCCGTAAGGGAGGGGAGAATGAAAAACTGTTTTTT. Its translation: CASRKGGENEKLFF.